A selection of T cell receptor beta chains follows, all from one sample in a study of T cell responses to AZD1222 COVID-19 vaccine. Measured with immunoSEQ multiplex PCR; TCRdb has only the in-frame clones, and not every one. The table shows roughly 150,000 clones, with 84% occurring only once. The input for sequencing was peripheral blood, taken on day 0 of AZD1222 vaccination. These receptors were taken from an adult in good health. Each CDR3 is given with its conserved first and last residue. The order of the fields is V gene, D gene, CDR3 length, J gene, clone size, CDR3 protein, CDR3 DNA. The D gene is left open where the match is weak. The size entry is marked missing in some rows and otherwise reads once, few, many or a size class.

TRBV5-1,TRBD2,17,TRBJ2-4,-,CASSPGLQASGKNIQYF,TGCGCCAGCAGCCCCGGACTACAGGCTAGCGGCAAAAACATTCAGTACTTC
TRBV6-1,-,13,TRBJ1-1,once,CASSEYSGVEAFF,TGTGCCAGCAGTGAATATTCCGGAGTTGAAGCTTTCTTT
TRBV19,TRBD1,16,TRBJ1-5,-,CASTQSGQFNGRPQHF,TGTGCCAGTACCCAATCGGGACAGTTCAACGGTCGGCCCCAGCATTTT
TRBV24-1,-,13,TRBJ1-1,-,CATSVKANTEAFF,TGTGCCACCAGTGTGAAGGCAAACACTGAAGCTTTCTTT
TRBV5-1,TRBD1,15,TRBJ2-7,-,CASSFGWDRGNEQYF,TGCGCCAGCAGCTTTGGGTGGGACAGGGGGAATGAGCAGTACTTC
TRBV29-1,TRBD1,13,TRBJ1-2,-,CSVAHRGSYGYTF,TGCAGCGTTGCTCACAGGGGTAGCTATGGCTACACCTTC
TRBV7-2,-,15,TRBJ2-7,-,CASSLRDILFYEQYF,TGTGCCAGCAGCTTAAGGGATATCCTTTTCTATGAGCAGTACTTC
TRBV6-6,TRBD1,17,TRBJ2-2,-,CASSPLGQGASIGELFF,TGTGCCAGCAGTCCTCTAGGACAGGGGGCGTCGATCGGGGAGCTGTTTTTT
TRBV27,-,14,TRBJ1-1,-,CASSFRRENTEAFF,TGTGCCAGCAGTTTTAGGCGGGAAAACACTGAAGCTTTCTTT
TRBV5-4,TRBD1,15,TRBJ1-2,-,CAIQPGQGVSDGYTF,TGTGCCATCCAACCGGGACAGGGGGTTAGTGATGGCTACACCTTC
TRBV28,TRBD1,16,TRBJ1-6,-,CASSPPGQGLGSPLHF,TGTGCCAGCAGTCCGCCGGGACAGGGGCTGGGTTCACCCCTCCACTTT
TRBV5-1,-,14,TRBJ1-2,-,CASSSVTPNYGYTF,TGCGCCAGCAGCTCCGTGACACCTAACTATGGCTACACCTTC
TRBV28,TRBD1,15,TRBJ2-7,-,CASRTLSTGMGEQYF,TGTGCCAGCAGGACCCTCTCGACAGGGATGGGCGAGCAGTACTTC
TRBV6-5,TRBD1,15,TRBJ2-3,-,CASSYYRTGTDTQYF,TGTGCCAGCAGTTATTATCGGACAGGGACAGATACGCAGTATTTT
TRBV6-5,-,14,TRBJ2-7,-,CASVGYRVTYEQYF,TGTGCCAGCGTGGGATACAGGGTTACCTACGAGCAGTACTTC
TRBV14,-,15,TRBJ1-1,-,CASSQGDRLNTEAFF,TGTGCCAGCAGCCAAGGTGACAGGCTGAACACTGAAGCTTTCTTT
TRBV5-1,TRBD1,17,TRBJ1-1,-,CASSLSAGGVLGSAAFF,TGCGCCAGCAGCTTGTCGGCAGGGGGAGTATTGGGGTCGGCAGCTTTCTTT
TRBV19,-,17,TRBJ1-5,-,CASSPGWRHKSNQPQHF,TGTGCCAGTAGTCCGGGATGGAGGCATAAATCCAATCAGCCCCAGCATTTT
TRBV6-6,-,13,TRBJ2-7,-,CASRGTEFYEQYF,TGTGCCAGCAGGGGCACAGAATTCTACGAGCAGTACTTC
TRBV2,-,14,TRBJ1-1,-,CASSGQPMNTEAFF,TGTGCCAGCAGTGGACAGCCTATGAACACTGAAGCTTTCTTT
TRBV5-1,TRBD1,16,TRBJ1-1,-,CASSLDRGISNTEAFF,TGCGCCAGCAGCTTGGACAGGGGGATATCGAACACTGAAGCTTTCTTT
TRBV13,TRBD1,12,TRBJ1-2,-,CASSRTGDGYTF,TGTGCCAGCAGCCGGACAGGGGATGGCTACACCTTC
TRBV18,-,15,TRBJ1-3,-,CASSPDGNRRNTIYF,TGTGCCAGCTCACCCGACGGAAACAGGCGAAACACCATATATTTT
TRBV7-2,-,15,TRBJ1-4,-,CASCPEGGTNEKLFF,TGTGCCAGCTGCCCGGAGGGGGGGACTAATGAAAAACTGTTTTTT
TRBV28,-,11,TRBJ1-2,-,CASRKEYGYTF,TGTGCCAGCAGGAAAGAATATGGCTACACCTTC
TRBV7-8,TRBD1,17,TRBJ1-1,-,CASSFLPGQGANTEAFF,TGTGCCAGCAGTTTTCTTCCCGGACAGGGGGCGAACACTGAAGCTTTCTTT
TRBV3-1/TRBV3-2,TRBD1,15,TRBJ2-1,-,CASLDSATGVTEQFF,TGTGCCAGCCTGGATAGCGCGACAGGGGTGACTGAGCAGTTCTTC
TRBV6-5,TRBD2,14,TRBJ2-2,-,CASRGLVNTGELFF,TGTGCCAGCAGGGGACTAGTGAACACCGGGGAGCTGTTTTTT
TRBV6-5,-,11,TRBJ1-5,-,CASRLNQPQHF,TGTGCCAGCAGATTAAATCAGCCCCAGCATTTT
TRBV12-3/TRBV12-4,-,13,TRBJ1-1,-,CASTLRGGPEAFF,TGTGCCAGCACCTTAAGGGGGGGTCCTGAAGCTTTCTTT
TRBV6-1,-,14,TRBJ1-5,few,CASSDGQKGQPQHF,TGTGCCAGCAGTGATGGTCAGAAGGGTCAGCCCCAGCATTTT
TRBV20-1,-,13,TRBJ1-1,-,CSASQLGNTEAFF,TGCAGTGCTAGTCAGCTAGGGAACACTGAAGCTTTCTTT
TRBV7-8,TRBD1,16,TRBJ2-7,few,CASSTRTGGASYEQYF,TGTGCCAGCAGCACCCGAACAGGGGGAGCTAGCTACGAGCAGTACTTC
TRBV3-1/TRBV3-2,-,13,TRBJ1-1,-,CASSRERWTEAFF,TGTGCCAGCAGCCGGGAGAGGTGGACTGAAGCTTTCTTT
TRBV7-9,-,16,TRBJ1-2,-,CASSPSGVGIWYGYTF,TGTGCCAGCAGCCCTTCCGGGGTGGGAATCTGGTATGGCTACACCTTC
TRBV7-2,-,17,TRBJ2-1,-,CASSLVAGQRIYNEQFF,TGTGCCAGCAGCTTAGTGGCGGGACAGAGAATCTACAATGAGCAGTTCTTC
TRBV12-5,-,13,TRBJ2-1,-,CASGLLEYNEQFF,TGTGCTAGTGGTTTGTTGGAATACAATGAGCAGTTCTTC
TRBV28,-,13,TRBJ2-1,many,CASSLGQFGEQFF,TGTGCCAGCAGTTTGGGCCAATTCGGTGAGCAGTTCTTC
TRBV14,-,15,TRBJ1-1,-,CASSPFRQVNTEAFF,TGTGCCAGCAGTCCTTTCCGACAGGTGAACACTGAAGCTTTCTTT
TRBV19,-,13,TRBJ2-3,-,CASSIAPPDTQYF,TGTGCCAGTAGTATCGCCCCCCCCGATACGCAGTATTTT
TRBV28,-,15,TRBJ1-5,-,CASSLSLAGNQPQHF,TGTGCCAGCAGTTTATCCCTAGCAGGAAATCAGCCCCAGCATTTT
TRBV7-3,-,15,TRBJ1-2,-,CASSSNGRVSDGYTF,TGTGCCAGCAGCTCGAACGGCAGGGTCAGTGATGGCTACACCTTC
TRBV27,-,17,TRBJ1-5,-,CASSPSQVGSMGQPQHF,TGTGCCAGCAGTCCCTCTCAGGTGGGGTCCATGGGTCAGCCCCAGCATTTT
TRBV18,-,15,TRBJ1-1,-,CASSPPGLMNTEAFF,TGTGCCAGCTCACCACCGGGCCTGATGAACACTGAAGCTTTCTTT
TRBV11-2,TRBD2,15,TRBJ2-5,-,CASSRLAGGGETQYF,TGTGCCAGCAGCAGACTAGCGGGGGGCGGAGAGACCCAGTACTTC
TRBV7-2,-,13,TRBJ2-2,-,CASSLLPTGELFF,TGTGCCAGCAGCTTACTTCCCACCGGGGAGCTGTTTTTT
TRBV30,-,14,TRBJ1-1,few,CAWSVSWGGLAAFF,TGTGCCTGGAGTGTATCGTGGGGGGGACTTGCAGCTTTCTTT
TRBV19,-,12,TRBJ1-2,-,CASSIQGYGYTF,TGTGCCAGTAGTATTCAGGGATATGGCTACACCTTC
TRBV20-1,-,11,TRBJ1-5,-,CSARDHRTQHF,TGCAGTGCTAGAGATCACAGGACCCAGCATTTT
TRBV6-5,-,12,TRBJ2-7,-,CASKDSRYEQYF,TGTGCCAGCAAGGACAGCCGCTACGAGCAGTACTTC
TRBV29-1,-,13,TRBJ1-1,-,CSVEDKGITEAFF,TGCAGCGTTGAAGATAAAGGGATCACTGAAGCTTTCTTT
TRBV5-1,-,14,TRBJ2-5,once,CASSLQGFQETQYF,TGCGCCAGCAGCTTACAGGGATTTCAAGAGACCCAGTACTTC
TRBV19,TRBD1,13,TRBJ1-2,-,CASSPTGAGGYTF,TGTGCCAGTAGCCCGACAGGGGCAGGTGGCTACACCTTC